Below, 12 T cell receptor beta chains from the same sample are listed, as sequenced in a study of human T cells and chemical hapten exposure. Noted time point: pre-sensitization, week 0. Noted treatment: therapeutic diphenylcyclopropenone sensitization with weekly scalp DPC. TCRdb used MiXCR to reprocess the RACE reads, holding one entry per CDR3 protein. This sample has roughly 100,000 distinct CDR3 sequences, with approximately 12% found just once. The input for sequencing was whole blood, taken in connection with sensitization to the hapten diphenylcyclopropenone (DPC). These receptors all stem from a woman between 45 and 65 years old with alopecia areata. Some clones in this sample may be carry-over from other donors' samples.

This rearrangement joins TRBV27 to TRBJ2-5; D is tentatively TRBD1 or TRBD2 (5 bases each). Trimming cost V 3 bases and J 4 bases, with 9 bases left between them. CDR1 is MNHEY and CDR2 is SMNVEV in the germline V gene (reference sequence). The CDR3 has 13 amino acids. The CDR3 region is CASSFVRGETQYF. The CDR3 coding sequence is TGTGCCAGCAGTTTTGTGAGGGGAGAGACCCAGTACTTC.

In this sample, this clonotype turned up many times. J is TRBJ2-5 and V is TRBV28, with D perhaps matching TRBD1 (6 bases). The CDR3 is made up of 14 amino acids. V gave up 5 bases and J gave up 2 bases, with 12 bases separating them. Germline CDR1 MDHEN, CDR2 SYDVKM. In DNA, the CDR3 is TGTGCCAGCAGTATACAGGGATTACAAGAGACCCAGTACTTC. This codes for CASSIQGLQETQYF. Together with reference TRBV28 and TRBJ2-5, the CDR3 gives the full variable domain: DVKVTQSSRYLVKRTGEKVFLECVQDMDHENMFWYRQDPGLGLRLIYFSYDVKMKEKGDIPEGYSVSREKKERFSLILESASTNQTSMYLCASSIQGLQETQYFGPGTRLLVL.

The V gene is TRBV20-1, the J gene TRBJ2-2, with D tentatively TRBD1 (6 bases). This CDR3 comprises 17 residues. Trimming cost V 3 bases and J 0 bases, with 17 bases left between them. Germline V gene data show CDR1 as DFQATT and CDR2 as SNEGSKA (reference sequence). This chain's CDR3 is CSASKPGVTSNTGELFF. In DNA, the CDR3 is TGCAGTGCTAGCAAGCCAGGGGTCACCTCGAACACCGGGGAGCTGTTTTTT.

In this sample, this clonotype turned up a few times. The chain links TRBV7-4 to TRBJ2-3; D ambiguous. The CDR3 has 13 residues. The germline V and J ends were trimmed by 5 bases and 0 bases, with 6 bases remaining between them. Germline lookup yields CDR1 SGHVT and CDR2 SQSDAQ. The CDR3 DNA reads TGTGCCAGCAGCCAGGCTAGCACAGATACGCAGTATTTT. It codes for CASSQASTDTQYF.

The gene calls are TRBV6-6 and TRBJ2-1, with D hard to call. CDR3 length equals 14 residues. Trimming removed 0 bases from V and 7 bases from J, with 10 bases in between. CDR1 is MNHNY, CDR2 SVGAGI, per germline (reference sequence). As DNA, the CDR3 is TGTGCCAGCAGTTACTCGTATTCAGTTAATGAGCAGTTCTTC. Translation gives CASSYSYSVNEQFF.

This clonotype has a handful of counts. CDR3 protein: CASSQVSPRPEETQYF. The CDR3 DNA reads as TGTGCCAGCAGCCAAGTTTCTCCTCGGCCCGAAGAGACCCAGTACTTC. The chain joins TRBV4-2 to TRBJ2-5; D unresolved. V lost 1 base to trimming and J lost 3 bases, with 15 bases between them. Germline V lookup: CDR1 LGHNA, CDR2 YNFKEQ. This CDR3 spans 16 amino acids.

This clonotype was detected a few times. The chain couples TRBV6-5 to TRBJ2-7; 13 nucleotides agree with TRBD2. The V and J ends lost 4 bases and 3 bases, in that order; junction bases with no gene match: 18. Germline V gene sequence: CDR1 MNHEY, CDR2 SVGAGI. The CDR3 runs 20 residues. CDR3 in amino acids: CASSLGGFPSGTSGVYEQYF. Written as DNA, the CDR3 is TGTGCCAGCAGTTTAGGAGGGTTCCCTTCCGGGACTAGCGGGGTCTACGAGCAGTACTTC.

The chain recombines TRBV7-9 with TRBJ2-3, with TRBD1 matching over 9 bases. The CDR3 has 15 residues. Germline CDR1 SEHNR, CDR2 FQNEAQ (reference sequence). Trimming took 5 bases from V and 6 from J; bases not matched to a gene: 9. The CDR3 DNA reads TGTGCCAGCAGCCCCGGGACAGGGACTGTGGATACGCAGTATTTT. Its translation is CASSPGTGTVDTQYF.

The chain uses TRBV11-2 and TRBJ2-2; 7 nucleotides agree with TRBD2. V shed 3 bases, J shed 1 base, and the junction held 5 bases outside the gene matches. CDR1 is SGHAT, CDR2 FQNNGV, per germline. The CDR3 totals 16 residues. CDR3 in amino acids: CASSFSPSGNTGELFF. The CDR3 DNA reads as TGTGCCAGCAGCTTTAGTCCTAGCGGGAACACCGGGGAGCTGTTTTTT.

This clonotype was observed a few times. The V gene is TRBV7-8, the J gene TRBJ1-3, with D hard to call. V was shortened by 5 bases and J by 0 bases, with 11 bases between the two germline ends. CDR1 is SGHVS, CDR2 FQNEAQ, per germline. The CDR3 has 15 residues. In DNA form, the CDR3 reads TGTGCCAGCAGCCCGCGTTTGGTCTCTGGAAACACCATATATTTT. Protein sequence: CASSPRLVSGNTIYF.

The chain recombines TRBV3-1 with TRBJ2-3; perhaps TRBD1 as D (5 bases). V shed 1 base and J shed 6 bases, with 14 bases lying between them. The CDR3 is 15 amino acids. Germline lookup yields CDR1 LGHDT and CDR2 YNNKEL (reference sequence). The CDR3 spells CASSQGSREVDTQYF. CDR3 sequence (DNA): TGTGCCAGCAGCCAAGGGTCCAGGGAAGTGGATACGCAGTATTTT.

The chain links TRBV4-1 to TRBJ2-1; D not resolved. CDR1 is MGHRA and CDR2 is YSYEKL in the germline V gene. The ends were cut back, 1 base at V and 10 bases at J, with 17 bases in the middle. This CDR3 is built from 15 residues. The CDR3 DNA reads as TGCGCCAGCAGCCAAGGGGAAGTTAGCCTTCGAGAGCAGTTCTTC. As protein: CASSQGEVSLREQFF.